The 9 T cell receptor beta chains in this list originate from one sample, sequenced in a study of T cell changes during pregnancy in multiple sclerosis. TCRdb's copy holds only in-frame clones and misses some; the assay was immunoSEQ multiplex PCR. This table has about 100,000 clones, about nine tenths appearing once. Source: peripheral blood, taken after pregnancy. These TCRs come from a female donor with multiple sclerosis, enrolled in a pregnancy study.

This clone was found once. The CDR3 sequence: CASSLASTGEAFF. DNA for the CDR3: TGTGCCAGCAGCTTGGCCTCGACGGGTGAAGCTTTCTTT. The rearrangement joins TRBV5-6 to TRBJ1-1; D unresolved. This CDR3 comprises 13 residues. V lost 0 bases to trimming and J lost 7 bases, with 10 bases between them. Germline-derived CDR1 and CDR2 are SGHDT and YYEEEE.

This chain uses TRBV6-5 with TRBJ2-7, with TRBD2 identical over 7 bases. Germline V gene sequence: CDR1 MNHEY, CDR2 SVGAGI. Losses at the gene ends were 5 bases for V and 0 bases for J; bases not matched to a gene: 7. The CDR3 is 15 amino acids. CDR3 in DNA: TGTGCCAGCAGTCCCCTAGCGGTAAGCTCCTACGAGCAGTACTTC. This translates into CASSPLAVSSYEQYF.

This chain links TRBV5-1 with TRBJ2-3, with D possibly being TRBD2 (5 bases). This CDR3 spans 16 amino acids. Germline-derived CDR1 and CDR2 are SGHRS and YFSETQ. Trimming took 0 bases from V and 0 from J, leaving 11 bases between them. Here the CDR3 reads CASSLGSGSSTDTQYF. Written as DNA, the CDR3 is TGCGCCAGCAGCTTGGGGAGCGGCTCTAGCACAGATACGCAGTATTTT.

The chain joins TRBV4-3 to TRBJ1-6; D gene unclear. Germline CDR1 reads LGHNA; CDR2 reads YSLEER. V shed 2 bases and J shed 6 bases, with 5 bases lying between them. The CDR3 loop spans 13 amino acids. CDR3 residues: CASSQLTNSPLHF. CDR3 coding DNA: TGCGCCAGCAGCCAACTAACTAATTCACCCCTCCACTTT.

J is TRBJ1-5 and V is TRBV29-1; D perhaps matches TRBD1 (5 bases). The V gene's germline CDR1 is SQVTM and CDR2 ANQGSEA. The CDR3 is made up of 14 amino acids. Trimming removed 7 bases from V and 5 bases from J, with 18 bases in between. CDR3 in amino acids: CSAERGGKDQPQHF. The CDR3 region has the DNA TGCAGCGCCGAGCGGGGGGGGAAAGATCAGCCCCAGCATTTT. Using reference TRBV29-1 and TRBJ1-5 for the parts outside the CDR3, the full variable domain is SAVISQKPSRDICQRGTSLTIQCQVDSQVTMMFWYRQQPGQSLTLIATANQGSEATYESGFVIDKFPISRPNLTFSTLTVSNMSPEDSSIYLCSAERGGKDQPQHFGDGTRLSIL.

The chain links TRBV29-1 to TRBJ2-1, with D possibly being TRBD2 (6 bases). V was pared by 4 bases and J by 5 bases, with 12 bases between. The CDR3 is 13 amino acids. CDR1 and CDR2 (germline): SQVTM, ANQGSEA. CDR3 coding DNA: TGCAGCGTTGGGGAGGACGCGGACAATGAGCAGTTCTTC. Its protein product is CSVGEDADNEQFF.

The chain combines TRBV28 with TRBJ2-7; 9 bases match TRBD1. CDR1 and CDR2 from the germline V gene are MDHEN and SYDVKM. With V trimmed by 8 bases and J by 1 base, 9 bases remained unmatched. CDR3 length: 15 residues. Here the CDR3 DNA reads TGTGCCAGCCGACTCTCGGGACAGGGATCCTACGAGCAGTACTTC. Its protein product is CASRLSGQGSYEQYF.

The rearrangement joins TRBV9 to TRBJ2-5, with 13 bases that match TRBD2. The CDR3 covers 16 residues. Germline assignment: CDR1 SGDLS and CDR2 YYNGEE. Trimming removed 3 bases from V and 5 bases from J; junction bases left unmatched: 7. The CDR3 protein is CASSEEGLAGYETQYF. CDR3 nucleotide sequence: TGTGCCAGCAGCGAGGAGGGACTAGCGGGATATGAGACCCAGTACTTC.

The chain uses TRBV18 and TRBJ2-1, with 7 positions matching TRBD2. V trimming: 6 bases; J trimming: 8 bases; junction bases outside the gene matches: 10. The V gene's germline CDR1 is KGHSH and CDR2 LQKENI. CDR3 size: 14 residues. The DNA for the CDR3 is TGTGCCAGCTCTCGCCGGGACTACGGCGATGAGCAGTTCTTC. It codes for CASSRRDYGDEQFF.